This T cell receptor beta chain was profiled in a study of beta chain features in type 1 diabetes. Findings of the study overall: Sequencing used cDNA, and cells with high TCR expression could therefore be over-represented. Type 1 diabetes patients had moderately but significantly shorter TCRB CDR3s in all four CD4+ subsets. When VDJ junctions were examined, type 1 diabetes patients showed fewer insertions and more deletions.

With respect to this clone: Its antigen is currently unknown.

As every portion of the isolated RNA was reverse transcribed, the sequencing read expressed TCRB transcripts. Assay used: immunoSEQ multiplex PCR; TCRdb lists only in-frame clones, some missing. The top ten clones hold around 0.79% of a sample with around 140,000 clones, 9% of them seen once. The CDR3 contains 12 residues. Germline loops: CDR1 SNHLY, CDR2 FYNNEI. The V gene lost 7 bases and the J gene lost 6 bases, with 12 bases spanning the gap. The chain couples TRBV2 to TRBJ1-2, with a possible D match to TRBD1 (6 bases). This clonotype originated in a man aged 25 to 45 with type 1 diabetes. The sample consisted of central memory CD4+ T cells from blood. The DNA for the CDR3 is TGTGCCAGCAAGTACACAGGGAATGGCTACACCTTC. This translates into CASKYTGNGYTF.